These 29 T cell receptor beta chains share one sample of origin, sequenced in a study of early T cells in non-severe SARS-CoV-2 infection. TCRdb called the 5' RACE reads again in MiXCR, with one record for every CDR3 protein. The sample yields more than 90,000 distinct CDR3 sequences, around 10% seen once. The sequenced material came from whole blood. All receptors derive from an adult who was a healthcare worker with PCR-confirmed SARS-CoV-2 infection or an uninfected control (not recorded which).

V gene TRBV7-9 combines with J gene TRBJ1-1, with TRBD1 matching 7 bases. V lost 5 bases to trimming and J lost 4 bases; unmatched junction nucleotides: 13. The CDR3 extends over 16 amino acids. From germline, CDR1 is SEHNR and CDR2 FQNEAQ (reference sequence). The CDR3 sequence: CASSPRTGEDGTEAFF. CDR3 DNA: TGTGCCAGCAGCCCCCGGACAGGCGAAGATGGCACTGAAGCTTTCTTT.

This clonotype has ten or more counts. V is TRBV28 and J is TRBJ2-7; 7 bases line up with TRBD2. Trimming cost V 2 bases and J 2 bases; bases outside gene matches: 3. Germline V lookup: CDR1 MDHEN, CDR2 SYDVKM. This CDR3 spans 14 amino acids. The CDR3 DNA sequence: TGTGCCAGCAGTTTAGCGGGAGAACCCTACGAGCAGTACTTC. It encodes CASSLAGEPYEQYF.

The CDR3 is CASSQRVNTEAFF. For the CDR3, the DNA is TGTGCCAGCAGCCAACGAGTAAACACTGAAGCTTTCTTT. The V and J genes are TRBV3-1 and TRBJ1-1; D gene uncertain. V dropped 2 bases and J dropped 2 bases, with 6 bases sitting between them. The CDR3 sequence is 13 residues long. Germline CDR1 is LGHDT and CDR2 is YNNKEL (reference sequence).

This clonotype was seen only a few times. The V call is TRBV30, the J call TRBJ1-1; perhaps TRBD1 as D (5 bases). The CDR3 length is 16 residues. The germline CDR1 and CDR2 sequences are GTSNPN and SVGIG (reference sequence). Trimming stripped 5 bases from V and 5 bases from J, with 24 bases between. CDR3: CAWEQLRGPSRTEAFF. The CDR3 DNA reads TGTGCCTGGGAACAATTGAGGGGTCCCTCTCGAACTGAAGCTTTCTTT.

This chain links TRBV5-1 with TRBJ2-4; TRBD1 agrees at 7 bases. The V gene's germline CDR1 is SGHRS and CDR2 YFSETQ. CDR3 length equals 14 residues. The V segment lost 3 bases and the J segment 7 bases; nucleotides outside the gene matches: 7. CDR3 in DNA: TGCGCCAGCAGCTACCCGACAGGGAATAACATTCAGTACTTC. Amino acid sequence: CASSYPTGNNIQYF.

The chain has TRBV7-2 and TRBJ1-1; D unresolved. There are 13 residues in the CDR3. The germline gives CDR1 SGHTA, CDR2 FQGNSA. Trimming pared 7 bases from V and 0 bases from J, leaving 9 bases between. The CDR3: CASKRDLNTEAFF. The CDR3, as DNA: TGTGCCAGCAAGCGGGATTTGAACACTGAAGCTTTCTTT.

The chain recombines TRBV23-1 with TRBJ2-7; D tentatively reads TRBD1 or TRBD2 (5 bases each). TRBV23-1 falls under the ORF class, with uncertain function. Trimming stripped 8 bases from V and 5 bases from J, with 25 bases between. The CDR3 has 16 residues. The CDR3 coding sequence is TGCGCCAGCTACGGGGCTAGAGGGCGGAGGTTGGACGAGCAGTACTTC. Translated: CASYGARGRRLDEQYF.

Ten or more counts support this clonotype. This sequence joins TRBV5-4 and TRBJ2-2, with a weak D call TRBD1 (6 bases). Germline V gene lookup returns CDR1 SGHNT and CDR2 YYREEE (reference sequence). V lost 4 bases, J lost 0 bases, and 10 bases lay in between. The CDR3 sequence is 15 residues long. The CDR3 sequence: CASSKGQTNTGELFF. CDR3 bases: TGTGCCAGCAGCAAGGGACAAACGAACACCGGGGAGCTGTTTTTT.

This clonotype was observed a handful of times. The V and J genes are TRBV20-1 and TRBJ2-7, with 7 bases identical to TRBD1. The CDR3 contains 17 residues. Germline V gene sequence: CDR1 DFQATT, CDR2 SNEGSKA (reference sequence). Trimming cost V 5 bases and J 0 bases; bases outside gene matches: 16. In DNA form, the CDR3 reads TGCAGTGCTGCCGCAGCAACGGGACAGCACTCCTCCTACGAGCAGTACTTC. Protein sequence: CSAAAATGQHSSYEQYF.

The chain is built from TRBV12-3 or TRBV12-4 and TRBJ2-7, with TRBD2 matching over 7 bases. The ends lost 5 bases at V and 2 bases at J; junction bases unmatched: 6. This CDR3 is 14 amino acids long. The CDR3 DNA follows: TGTGCCAGCAGTCCGGAGGGACTAACCTACGAGCAGTACTTC. It encodes CASSPEGLTYEQYF.

This rearrangement joins TRBV4-1 to TRBJ2-3, with 7 bases lining up with TRBD2. The CDR3 contains 15 residues. V dropped 0 bases and J dropped 4; count of bases not matched to a gene: 4. Germline V gene data show CDR1 as MGHRA and CDR2 as YSYEKL. CDR3 loop: CASSQDLTSADTQYF. The CDR3 DNA reads TGCGCCAGCAGCCAAGATCTAACTAGCGCAGATACGCAGTATTTT.

The J gene is TRBJ2-7, the V gene TRBV7-9; tentative D call: TRBD1 (6 bases). Trimming pared 2 bases from V and 0 bases from J, leaving 29 bases between. This CDR3 is built from 21 residues. In germline, CDR1 is SEHNR, CDR2 FQNEAQ (reference sequence). Written as DNA, the CDR3 is TGTGCCAGCAGCTTATGGGGTGCGGTGGGACACTCCACATCTAGCTCCTACGAGCAGTACTTC. Amino acid sequence: CASSLWGAVGHSTSSSYEQYF.

The chain employs TRBV4-1 and TRBJ2-7, with 10 bases identical to TRBD2. CDR1 and CDR2 (germline): MGHRA, YSYEKL. J gave up 7 bases and V 4 bases, and 13 bases lay outside the gene matches. The CDR3 runs 16 residues. For the CDR3, the DNA is TGCGCCAGCAGCCGCTTACTAGCGGGACGTTTAGGGGAGCAGTACTTC. Translated: CASSRLLAGRLGEQYF.

This clonotype was recorded at least ten times. The chain combines TRBV28 with TRBJ2-1; D gene unclear. Trimming took off 6 bases at V and 4 bases at J, with 4 bases between the two ends. The CDR3 sequence is 11 residues long. The germline gives CDR1 MDHEN, CDR2 SYDVKM. Written as DNA, the CDR3 is TGTGCCAGCAGGAGATACAATGAGCAGTTCTTC. It yields the protein CASRRYNEQFF.

This clonotype was observed at least ten times. V gene TRBV3-1 combines with J gene TRBJ2-7; D uncertain. Germline loops: CDR1 LGHDT, CDR2 YNNKEL (reference sequence). The CDR3 contains 16 residues. Trimming removed 5 bases from V and 2 bases from J, with 19 bases in between. In DNA, the CDR3 is TGTGCCAGCAGCTCACGCCGAGGCCTTGGGACCTACGAGCAGTACTTC. Translated: CASSSRRGLGTYEQYF.

Many counts were recorded for this clonotype. V is TRBV5-1 and J is TRBJ2-2, with D hard to call. The CDR3 is made up of 14 amino acids. V dropped 4 bases and J dropped 7 bases, with 14 bases sitting between them. Looked up from germline, CDR1 is SGHRS and CDR2 is YFSETQ. The CDR3, as DNA: TGCGCCAGCAGCCCCAGTCCAGGTGGCGGGGAGCTGTTTTTT. Translating it yields CASSPSPGGGELFF.

This clonotype was recorded many times. The genes are TRBV27 and TRBJ1-4; a possible D gene is TRBD1 (5 bases). Trimming removed 3 bases at V and 4 bases at J, with 15 bases between. Germline V gene sequence: CDR1 MNHEY, CDR2 SMNVEV (reference sequence). CDR3 length: 16 residues. CDR3 DNA sequence: TGTGCCAGCAGTTTTCTCCGGGACGGTGGTAATGAAAAACTGTTTTTT. It translates to CASSFLRDGGNEKLFF.

This clonotype was detected a few times. The genes are TRBV28 and TRBJ2-7; D not resolved. Germline assignment: CDR1 MDHEN and CDR2 SYDVKM. The CDR3 runs 11 residues. The germline V and J ends were trimmed by 9 bases and 0 bases, with 6 bases remaining between them. The CDR3 region has the DNA TGTGCCAGTTCGATCTCCTACGAGCAGTACTTC. This sequence encodes CASSISYEQYF.

This clonotype has a count of ten or more. The chain carries TRBV20-1 and TRBJ2-5; 10 bases are a match to TRBD2. This CDR3 has 14 residues. V lost 3 bases and J lost 5; bases outside the gene matches: 6. CDR1 and CDR2 (germline): DFQATT, SNEGSKA (reference sequence). CDR3 residues: CSARASGRLETQYF. The CDR3 region has the DNA TGCAGTGCTAGGGCTAGCGGGAGATTGGAGACCCAGTACTTC.

This clonotype has ten or more counts. The J gene is TRBJ1-2, the V gene TRBV20-1, with 7 bases fitting TRBD1. Germline CDR1 is DFQATT and CDR2 is SNEGSKA (reference sequence). The junction had 7 bases not matched to a gene; V was cut back by 0 bases and J by 6 bases. The CDR3 extends over 14 amino acids. The CDR3 region is CSARDDREIHGYTF. CDR3 DNA sequence: TGCAGTGCTAGAGACGACAGGGAAATCCATGGCTACACCTTC.

The table lists this clonotype with a few counts. The chain couples TRBV29-1 to TRBJ1-1, with D perhaps matching TRBD1 (5 bases). CDR3 length: 11 amino acids. The V gene lost 6 bases and the J gene lost 7 bases, with 12 bases spanning the gap. Germline-derived CDR1 and CDR2 are SQVTM and ANQGSEA. This CDR3 reads CSVEPGLEAFF. The CDR3 DNA follows: TGCAGCGTCGAACCGGGGCTTGAAGCTTTCTTT.

This clonotype appeared a few times. The chain carries TRBV2 and TRBJ2-7, with 10 nucleotides matching TRBD1. In germline, CDR1 is SNHLY, CDR2 FYNNEI. Trimming at V came to 8 bases and at J to 0 bases, leaving 10 bases not matched to a gene. The CDR3 is 16 amino acids. The DNA for the CDR3 is TGTGCCAGCGGGCCCCCCGGGACAGGGGTCTCCTACGAGCAGTACTTC. Translated, it gives CASGPPGTGVSYEQYF.

The sample holds a few counts of this clonotype. V is TRBV10-3 and J is TRBJ1-3, with D perhaps matching TRBD1 (5 bases). CDR1 and CDR2 from the germline V gene are ENHRY and SYGVKD. Trimming shortened V by 4 bases and J by 0 bases, and 10 bases separated the two germline ends. This CDR3 is built from 15 residues. CDR3 coding DNA: TGTGCCATCAGTGGGGCAGGGAGCTCTGGAAACACCATATATTTT. Translation gives CAISGAGSSGNTIYF.

This clonotype came up a few times. The rearrangement uses TRBV20-1 and TRBJ2-5, with 7 bases that match TRBD2. Germline V lookup: CDR1 DFQATT, CDR2 SNEGSKA (reference sequence). The length of the CDR3 is 12 residues. In DNA form, the CDR3 reads TGCAGCTCAGGACTAGTACGAGAGACCCAGTACTTC. This gives the protein CSSGLVRETQYF.

At least ten counts were recorded for this clonotype. J is TRBJ2-1 and V is TRBV12-3 or TRBV12-4; TRBD2 agrees at 7 bases. The CDR3 totals 17 residues. V lost 5 bases, J lost 1 base, and 11 bases stayed unmatched. In DNA form, the CDR3 reads TGTGCCAGCAGTCCCCTGCCGGGGCGGGGGTCCTACAATGAGCAGTTCTTC. This gives the protein CASSPLPGRGSYNEQFF.

This clonotype was detected many times. The J gene is TRBJ2-1, the V gene TRBV20-1; 8 bases are shared with TRBD2. The CDR3 is 16 residues long. Germline-derived CDR1 and CDR2 are DFQATT and SNEGSKA (reference sequence). Trimming at V came to 0 bases and at J to 6 bases, leaving 10 bases not matched to a gene. The DNA for the CDR3 is TGCAGTGCTAGAGATCCTAAGGGTAGCGGGGCCAATGAGCAGTTCTTC. The encoded protein is CSARDPKGSGANEQFF.

This clonotype was seen only a few times. The genes are TRBV6-5 and TRBJ1-4; a weak D match, TRBD1 (6 bases). The germline gives CDR1 MNHEY, CDR2 SVGAGI. The CDR3 has 15 amino acids. Between the trimmed V and J ends, which lost 0 bases and 8 bases, there was a span of 13 bases. CDR3: CASSYSKQGAEKLFF. CDR3 DNA sequence: TGTGCCAGCAGTTACTCGAAACAGGGAGCCGAAAAACTGTTTTTT.

This clonotype was detected ten times or more. This rearrangement joins TRBV20-1 to TRBJ1-6; TRBD1 matches 8 bases. Trimming at V came to 1 base and at J to 4 bases, leaving 6 bases not matched to a gene. Germline V gene lookup returns CDR1 DFQATT and CDR2 SNEGSKA (reference sequence). The CDR3 covers 16 residues. This CDR3 is CSARAGQVTYNSPLHF. CDR3 DNA: TGCAGTGCTAGAGCGGGACAGGTTACTTATAATTCACCCCTCCACTTT.

This clonotype was seen only a few times. This chain uses TRBV4-1 with TRBJ2-2; D gene ambiguous. The ends were cut back, 1 base at V and 6 bases at J, with 9 bases in the middle. The CDR3 is made up of 14 amino acids. Germline CDR1 reads MGHRA; CDR2 reads YSYEKL. CDR3 residues: CASSQAGLPGELFF. The DNA for the CDR3 is TGCGCCAGCAGCCAAGCAGGCCTTCCCGGGGAGCTGTTTTTT.